These 4 T cell receptor beta chains originate from one sample sequenced in a study of T-cell reconstitution after alpha-beta-depleted transplantation in children. Unique molecular identifiers were built into the TCRbeta library. TCRdb fed the PCR reads into MiXCR, producing one record per CDR3 protein. The sample includes 450,000 to 600,000 distinct CDR3 sequences, 32% seen only once; the top ten take 2% to 2.5%. The sequences come from PBMCs from the stem cell graft donor, collected from the stem cell graft. These receptors were obtained from a human donor who donated a stem cell graft to a child with aplastic anemia.

This clonotype has more than one count but fewer than ten. The rearrangement uses TRBV5-1 and TRBJ2-5, with 10 bases lining up with TRBD2. Germline V gene data show CDR1 as SGHRS and CDR2 as YFSETQ. The CDR3 covers 19 residues. V was clipped by 4 bases and J by 5 bases; unmatched bases: 20. The CDR3 bases are TGCGCCAGCAGCATCCGACCCGGGACTAGCGTGTCCCAAGTGGAGACCCAGTACTTC. Protein: CASSIRPGTSVSQVETQYF.

This chain uses TRBV10-1 with TRBJ1-2; D is unresolved. From germline, CDR1 is WNHNN and CDR2 SYGVQD (reference sequence). Trimming took off 0 bases at V and 5 bases at J, with 7 bases between the two ends. This CDR3 spans 13 amino acids. The CDR3 loop is CASSESVYYGYTF. The CDR3 nucleotides are TGCGCCAGCAGTGAGTCTGTATATTATGGCTACACCTTC.

The chain employs TRBV27 and TRBJ2-7; tentative D call: TRBD1 (5 bases). Germline V gives CDR1 MNHEY, CDR2 SMNVEV (reference sequence). The ends were cut back, 0 bases at V and 5 bases at J, with 14 bases in the middle. The CDR3 is made up of 15 amino acids. The CDR3 DNA is TGTGCCAGCAGTTTATCCAACTACCTGACAGACGAGCAGTACTTC. It is translated as CASSLSNYLTDEQYF.

About this clonotype itself: Relative to the germline gene, one junction end is altered; a read error may explain this. The chain combines TRBV29-1 with TRBJ2-3; no firm D call. CDR1 is SQVTM and CDR2 is ANQGSEA in the germline V gene. This CDR3 is built from 11 residues. DNA of the CDR3: TGCGGCGTTGTAAGCCGAGATACGCAGTATTTT. It is translated as CGVVSRDTQYF.